In this sample, the clone carrying this T cell receptor (beta chain) turned up many times. Its antigen is unknown. The data are from a study of CD8 T cells in ankylosing spondylitis. General study results and limits: A subset of motif variants has previously been described in the synovial fluid and blood of reactive arthritis. Seemingly characteristic of ankylosing spondylitis blood was a TCR beta motif consisting of about 8 highly homologous variants.

TCRdb used MiXCR to reprocess the 5' RACE reads, holding one entry per CDR3 protein. This table has roughly 100,000 distinct CDR3 sequences, roughly 8.3% appearing once. Germline CDR1 is LNHNV and CDR2 is YYDKDF (reference sequence). This CDR3 comprises 16 residues. Trimming took off 0 bases at V and 7 bases at J, with 13 bases between the two ends. The sequence was collected from a male donor with ankylosing spondylitis or in good health (not recorded which). The chain couples TRBV15 to TRBJ1-6; D possibly corresponds to TRBD1 (6 bases). The sample comprised blood, either unsorted or a sorted T cell fraction (not recorded which). CDR3 sequence: CATSRDSGAENSPLHF. The DNA for the CDR3 is TGTGCCACCAGCAGAGACTCGGGGGCGGAGAATTCACCCCTCCACTTT.